These 16 T cell receptor beta chains share one sample of origin, sequenced in a study of technical replicates of blood from a few donors. Repertoires were generated with immunoSEQ multiplex PCR, while TCRdb's copy carries only in-frame clones and drops some. The table records almost 70,000 clones, roughly 90% of them present only once. Sequenced: PBMCs. Receptors originate from a human donor in good health. Some clones in this sample may be carry-over from other donors' samples.

V gene TRBV19 combines with J gene TRBJ2-5, with D possibly being TRBD1 (6 bases). The CDR3 covers 16 residues. Trimming stripped 4 bases from V and 5 bases from J, with 20 bases between. Per germline, CDR1 LNHDA and CDR2 SQIVND (reference sequence). The CDR3 DNA sequence: TGTGCCAGTAGTAAATCTCCCCCAGGGGCAGGGGAGACCCAGTACTTC. Amino acids: CASSKSPPGAGETQYF.

The chain combines TRBV9 with TRBJ1-1; TRBD1 matches 7 bases. Trimming took 3 bases from V and 0 from J; bases not matched to a gene: 5. Germline V gene data show CDR1 as SGDLS and CDR2 as YYNGEE. This CDR3 is built from 15 residues. CDR3 in DNA: TGTGCCAGCAGCGCCAAGGGGGCGGTGAACACTGAAGCTTTCTTT. Residues: CASSAKGAVNTEAFF.

The chain recombines TRBV5-1 with TRBJ2-5; 10 positions match TRBD2. This CDR3 region has 16 residues. The V gene end was trimmed by 3 bases and the J gene end by 4 bases; junction bases not matched to a gene: 9. CDR1 and CDR2 from the germline V gene are SGHRS and YFSETQ. CDR3 sequence (DNA): TGCGCCAGCAGCTCGGGAGCGGGAGGGCCTGTAGAGACCCAGTACTTC. Protein: CASSSGAGGPVETQYF.

CDR3: CRSTRYWRGGHEQYF. DNA of the CDR3: TGTCGAAGCACCCGCTATTGGCGGGGGGGCCATGAGCAGTACTTC. The J gene is TRBJ2-7, the V gene TRBV2; TRBD2 aligns across 9 bases. Germline CDR1 and CDR2: SNHLY and FYNNEI. The CDR3 runs to 15 residues.

This chain uses TRBV19 with TRBJ1-5, with 11 positions matching TRBD1. J gave up 7 bases and V 3 bases, and 5 bases lay outside the gene matches. This CDR3 spans 15 amino acids. Per the germline V gene, CDR1 is LNHDA and CDR2 is SQIVND (reference sequence). The DNA for the CDR3 is TGTGCCAGTAGTATTTGGGGACAGGGGGTCCAGCCCCAGCATTTT. The encoded protein is CASSIWGQGVQPQHF.

V gene TRBV7-9 combines with J gene TRBJ1-2; the D is unclear. V lost 1 base and J 4 bases, leaving 10 bases between the germline ends. CDR3 length: 14 amino acids. Looked up from germline, CDR1 is SEHNR and CDR2 is FQNEAQ (reference sequence). The CDR3 reads CASSLGAVTYGYTF. Written as DNA, the CDR3 is TGTGCCAGCAGCTTAGGGGCAGTGACCTATGGCTACACCTTC.

The chain is built from TRBV6-1 and TRBJ1-2; unclear D gene. V lost 0 bases and J 3 bases, leaving 14 bases between the germline ends. The CDR3 contains 16 residues. Germline CDR1 MNHNS, CDR2 SASEGT. The CDR3 spells CASSEARNRRYYGYTF. In DNA form, the CDR3 reads TGTGCCAGCAGTGAAGCGCGAAACAGAAGGTACTATGGCTACACCTTC.

This clone showed up just once. CDR3 sequence: CASLGLAYEQYF. The CDR3 nucleotides are TGCGCCAGCTTGGGACTGGCTTACGAGCAGTACTTC. The genes are TRBV10-2 and TRBJ2-7; TRBD2 is a possible D gene (6 bases). Germline V lookup: CDR1 WSHSY, CDR2 SAAADI. V was pared by 8 bases and J by 4 bases, with 12 bases between. There are 12 residues in the CDR3.

This rearrangement joins TRBV5-4 to TRBJ1-5, with D perhaps TRBD1 (6 bases). The V gene's germline CDR1 is SGHNT and CDR2 YYREEE (reference sequence). There are 15 residues in the CDR3. Deletions cut 4 bases from V and 6 bases from J, with 17 bases between. The CDR3 region has the DNA TGTGCCAGCAGCCAAAATTTGGGGGCGAGTCAGCCCCAGCATTTT. Its translation: CASSQNLGASQPQHF.

The chain is built from TRBV11-3 and TRBJ2-1, with D maybe TRBD1 (6 bases). The length of the CDR3 is 14 residues. Germline CDR1 SGHNT, CDR2 YENEEA. V lost 4 bases to trimming and J lost 8 bases, with 15 bases between them. CDR3 region: CASSSQGSRDEQFF. The DNA of the CDR3 is TGTGCCAGCAGCTCCCAGGGGAGCCGGGATGAGCAGTTCTTC.

This chain uses TRBV4-3 with TRBJ2-5; D not resolved. CDR1 and CDR2 from the germline V gene are LGHNA and YSLEER. The CDR3 contains 13 residues. V lost 0 bases to trimming and J lost 1 base, with 3 bases between them. CDR3: CASSQDLQETQYF. The CDR3 coding sequence is TGCGCCAGCAGCCAAGATCTCCAAGAGACCCAGTACTTC.

V gene TRBV5-4 combines with J gene TRBJ1-2, with TRBD1 as a possible D gene (5 bases). CDR3 length: 15 amino acids. V lost 4 bases and J lost 8, with 21 bases in between. The germline V gene has CDR1 SGHNT and CDR2 YYREEE (reference sequence). The CDR3 is CASSGGELGVLGYTF. Here the CDR3 DNA reads TGTGCCAGCAGCGGGGGGGAACTAGGCGTCTTGGGCTACACCTTC.

This clone was seen once. This chain joins TRBV6-1 and TRBJ1-5, with unresolved D. The CDR3 spans 15 residues. Germline V gene data show CDR1 as MNHNS and CDR2 as SASEGT. V lost 7 bases and J lost 0, with 13 bases in between. CDR3 sequence (DNA): TGTGCCAGCACCCCCAGAGACTATAGCAATCAGCCCCAGCATTTT. Its protein is CASTPRDYSNQPQHF.

The CDR3 DNA sequence: TGTGCCTGGAGTCGGACAGGGGGCAGTTCTAACTATGGCTACACCTTC. Translated, it gives CAWSRTGGSSNYGYTF. The rearrangement joins TRBV30 to TRBJ1-2; TRBD1 matches 11 bases. The CDR3 loop spans 16 amino acids. Trimming at V came to 2 bases and at J to 0 bases, leaving 5 bases not matched to a gene. Germline V CDR1 and CDR2: GTSNPN, SVGIG (reference sequence).

The chain has TRBV4-2 and TRBJ1-5; D not certain. The CDR3 is 13 residues long. Germline CDR1 LGHNA, CDR2 YNFKEQ. The V end was cut by 2 bases, the J end by 7 bases, with 9 bases between. The CDR3: CASSQWVAQPQHF. The CDR3 nucleotides are TGTGCCAGCAGCCAATGGGTAGCCCAGCCCCAGCATTTT.

The chain recombines TRBV2 with TRBJ2-1; the D is unclear. CDR1 is SNHLY, CDR2 FYNNEI, per germline. The germline V and J ends were trimmed by 6 bases and 8 bases, with 5 bases remaining between them. The CDR3 has 10 residues. CDR3 sequence (DNA): TGTGCCAGCAGCCGGGATGAGCAGTTCTTC. Protein product: CASSRDEQFF.